A selection of T cell receptor beta chains follows, all from one sample in a study of control samples from healthy donors and cancer patients. Only in-frame clones appear in the TCRdb table, and some are missing; sequencing was by immunoSEQ multiplex PCR. The sample holds 100,000 or so clones, more than 85% seen once. Sequenced material: blood. Receptors originate from a woman between 50 and 59 years old in good health. The CDR3 runs from the conserved cysteine through the conserved F or W.

CDR3 length: 16
J gene: TRBJ2-5
V gene: TRBV5-8
CDR3 protein: CASSLGLAARQETQYF

CDR3 length: 15
J gene: TRBJ2-3
V gene: TRBV6-5
CDR3 protein: CASSQTSGGGDTQYF

CDR3 length: 13
J gene: TRBJ2-4
V gene: TRBV29-1
CDR3 protein: CSVELGRKGIQYF

CDR3 length: 14
J gene: TRBJ1-3
V gene: TRBV18
CDR3 protein: CASSPERSGNTIYF

CDR3 length: 14
J gene: TRBJ1-1
V gene: TRBV2
CDR3 protein: CASTAGTINTEAFF

CDR3 length: 15
J gene: TRBJ2-2
V gene: TRBV7-8
CDR3 protein: CASSLVAAGTGELFF

CDR3 length: 17
J gene: TRBJ2-3
V gene: TRBV9
CDR3 protein: CASSVGNRLRSTDTQYF

CDR3 length: 16
J gene: TRBJ2-7
V gene: TRBV18
CDR3 protein: CASSLHPPGQGHEQYF

CDR3 length: 14
J gene: TRBJ2-1
V gene: TRBV28
CDR3 protein: CASSPGGPYNEQFF

CDR3 length: 16
J gene: TRBJ2-7
V gene: TRBV5-6
CDR3 protein: CASSKILTSGSYEQYF

CDR3 length: 17
J gene: TRBJ2-3
V gene: TRBV14
CDR3 protein: CASSQGLAGVGADTQYF

CDR3 length: 15
J gene: TRBJ2-7
V gene: TRBV10-3
CDR3 protein: CAISDFGGASYEQYF

CDR3 length: 12
J gene: TRBJ1-6
V gene: TRBV6-5
CDR3 protein: CASRGPNSPLHF

CDR3 length: 14
J gene: TRBJ2-5
V gene: TRBV11-2
CDR3 protein: CASSQTTVQETQYF

CDR3 length: 15
J gene: TRBJ1-3
V gene: TRBV5-5
CDR3 protein: CASSRSQGSGNTIYF

CDR3 length: 12
J gene: TRBJ1-2
V gene: TRBV7-9
CDR3 protein: CASSLAQGGYTF

CDR3 length: 20
J gene: TRBJ1-6
V gene: TRBV10-1
CDR3 protein: CASSRQGMNLLSSLNSPLHF

CDR3 length: 12
J gene: TRBJ1-2
V gene: TRBV7-9
CDR3 protein: CASSLLGDGYTF

CDR3 length: 18
J gene: TRBJ2-6
V gene: TRBV5-1
CDR3 protein: CASSFPGTGGSGANVLTF

CDR3 length: 13
J gene: TRBJ1-2
V gene: TRBV5-5
CDR3 protein: CASSGTAEYGYTF

CDR3 length: 17
J gene: TRBJ1-1
V gene: TRBV7-3
CDR3 protein: CASSLRGGGVMNTEAFF

CDR3 length: 16
J gene: TRBJ2-4
V gene: TRBV11-2
CDR3 protein: CASSLDRRQGKNIQYF

CDR3 length: 13
J gene: TRBJ1-1
V gene: TRBV15
CDR3 protein: CATSRQGLTEAFF

CDR3 length: 15
J gene: TRBJ1-6
V gene: TRBV7-9
CDR3 protein: CASSLEGASNSPLHF

CDR3 length: 11
J gene: TRBJ1-2
V gene: TRBV28
CDR3 protein: CGAGTNYGYTF

CDR3 length: 12
J gene: TRBJ1-3
V gene: TRBV28
CDR3 protein: CASISSGNTIYF

CDR3 length: 16
J gene: TRBJ2-5
V gene: TRBV14
CDR3 protein: CASSQGYRVNQETQYF

CDR3 length: 11
J gene: TRBJ1-1
V gene: TRBV28
CDR3 protein: CASSPFTEAFF

CDR3 length: 14
J gene: TRBJ1-1
V gene: TRBV7-2
CDR3 protein: CASSLTGTNTEAFF

CDR3 length: 13
J gene: TRBJ2-7
V gene: TRBV18
CDR3 protein: CASSPTGGYEQYF

CDR3 length: 14
J gene: TRBJ2-5
V gene: TRBV11-2
CDR3 protein: CASSFIPLRETQYF

CDR3 length: 13
J gene: TRBJ2-1
V gene: TRBV18
CDR3 protein: CASSNGRINEQFF

CDR3 length: 13
J gene: TRBJ2-7
V gene: TRBV13
CDR3 protein: CASSLQGNYEQYF

CDR3 length: 17
J gene: TRBJ2-1
V gene: TRBV7-3
CDR3 protein: CASSPTSGYSSYNEQFF

CDR3 length: 12
J gene: TRBJ1-5
V gene: TRBV28
CDR3 protein: CASKQTNQPQHF

CDR3 length: 12
J gene: TRBJ2-5
V gene: TRBV7-9
CDR3 protein: CASIQGGKTQYF

CDR3 length: 13
J gene: TRBJ1-1
V gene: TRBV29-1
CDR3 protein: CSVEGRGATEAFF

CDR3 length: 14
J gene: TRBJ2-7
V gene: TRBV6-5
CDR3 protein: CASTTETGYYEQYF

CDR3 length: 15
J gene: TRBJ2-2
V gene: TRBV6-5
CDR3 protein: CASSTGTVNTGELFF

CDR3 length: 17
J gene: TRBJ2-7
V gene: TRBV5-1
CDR3 protein: CASSRGTSGGDPYEQYF

CDR3 length: 14
J gene: TRBJ1-2
V gene: TRBV6-6
CDR3 protein: CASRQGQGTYGYTF

CDR3 length: 15
J gene: TRBJ2-1
V gene: TRBV3-1/TRBV3-2
CDR3 protein: CASSQDGGSANEQFF

CDR3 length: 16
J gene: TRBJ1-4
V gene: TRBV6-2/TRBV6-3
CDR3 protein: CASSYSQGFFNEKLFF

CDR3 length: 15
J gene: TRBJ2-7
V gene: TRBV15
CDR3 protein: CATSRDGSPGYEQYF

CDR3 length: 15
J gene: TRBJ1-4
V gene: TRBV7-9
CDR3 protein: CASSSRDILNEKLFF

CDR3 length: 14
J gene: TRBJ2-5
V gene: TRBV11-2
CDR3 protein: CASSPSGGWETQYF

CDR3 length: 14
J gene: TRBJ1-2
V gene: TRBV19
CDR3 protein: CASSLGHTNYGYTF

CDR3 length: 15
J gene: TRBJ2-3
V gene: TRBV27
CDR3 protein: CASSLMVGRTDTQYF

CDR3 length: 12
J gene: TRBJ1-2
V gene: TRBV3-1/TRBV3-2
CDR3 protein: CASSQPGGGYTF

CDR3 length: 17
J gene: TRBJ2-1
V gene: TRBV28
CDR3 protein: CASSLRSGVPLRNEQFF

CDR3 length: 14
J gene: TRBJ2-1
V gene: TRBV6-5
CDR3 protein: CASSQGTRWDEQFF